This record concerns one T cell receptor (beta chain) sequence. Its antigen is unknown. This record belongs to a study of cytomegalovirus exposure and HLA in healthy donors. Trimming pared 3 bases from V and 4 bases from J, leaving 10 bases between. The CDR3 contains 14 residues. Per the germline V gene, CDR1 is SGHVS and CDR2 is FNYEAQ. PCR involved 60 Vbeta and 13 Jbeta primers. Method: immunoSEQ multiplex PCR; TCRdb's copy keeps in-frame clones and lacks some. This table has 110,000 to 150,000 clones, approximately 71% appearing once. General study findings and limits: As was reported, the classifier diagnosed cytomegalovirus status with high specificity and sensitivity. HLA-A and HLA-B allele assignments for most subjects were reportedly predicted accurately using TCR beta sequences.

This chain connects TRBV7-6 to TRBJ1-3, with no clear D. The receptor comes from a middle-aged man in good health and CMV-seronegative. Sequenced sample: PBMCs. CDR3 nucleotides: TGTGCCAGCAGCTTTCAGACAAGCGGAAACACCATATATTTT. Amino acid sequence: CASSFQTSGNTIYF.